This T cell receptor (beta chain) is from a study of blood T cells in healthy people across ages. Study-wide findings and caveats: Donor CMV infection status was unknown, possibly confounding age-related changes in expanded clonotypes.

Peripheral blood from each donor was collected in a volume of approximately 9.5 milliliters. A second PCR of 7 to 11 cycles used a sample-barcoded 5' primer and a J-beta primer mix. Each of the cDNA molecules was tagged by a template-switch adaptor with 12 random nucleotides. TCRdb ran MiXCR on the 5' RACE reads and lists one entry per CDR3 protein. The data show over a million distinct CDR3 sequences, with roughly 60% seen just once and roughly 6.3% held by the top ten. A remark on this clonotype: Its antigen is unknown.

The sequenced sample consisted of blood. This sequence was found in a man aged 18 to 35 in good health.

The CDR3 DNA follows: TGCGCCAGCAGTTTACCTTCCGGCGACCAGTACTTC. As protein: CASSLPSGDQYF. The chain joins TRBV5-1 to TRBJ2-7; D is uncertain. Deletions cut 5 bases from V and 10 bases from J, with 16 bases between. Germline CDR1 SGHRS, CDR2 YFSETQ. The CDR3 contains 12 residues.